This T cell receptor beta chain was identified during a study of shared clonotypes between healthy human individuals. Study-wide background: A donor's plate count was three for CD4 naive and three for CD4 memory; CD8 naive had two and CD8 memory one.

Nashville, Tennessee was home to all donors, who were Caucasian adults. The CDR3 totals 14 residues. The V end lost 6 bases, the J end lost 4 bases, and 13 bases lay between the germline ends. Germline V gene lookup returns CDR1 MNHNS and CDR2 SASEGT. Sequencing used immunoSEQ multiplex PCR; TCRdb keeps in-frame clones, though not all of them. Among more than 2 million clones listed, almost 96% were seen once. The TCR was taken from a young man in good health. The sequenced sample consisted of naive CD4+ T cells sorted from blood. The subset was: CD45RA+ positively selected. The chain is built from TRBV6-1 and TRBJ1-3; no definite D call. The CDR3 region has the DNA TGTGCCAGCAGCGAAAGGGTAGCAGGAAACACCATATATTTT. The encoded protein is CASSERVAGNTIYF.